The 29 T cell receptor beta chains in this list originate from one sample, sequenced in a study of CD8 T cells in ankylosing spondylitis. Whole-study results and caveats: Eight highly homologous variants formed a TCR beta motif that appeared characteristic of ankylosing spondylitis blood.

TCRdb reanalysed the 5' RACE reads using MiXCR and keeps one entry per CDR3 protein. The sample lists a few hundred thousand distinct CDR3 sequences, 8% seen once, with approximately 14% in the top ten. These receptors' targets are unknown. Material for sequencing was blood, either unsorted or a sorted T cell fraction (not recorded which). These receptors were collected from a male donor with ankylosing spondylitis.

This clonotype was counted between two and nine times. V gene TRBV7-3 combines with J gene TRBJ2-1; TRBD1 might be the D (5 bases). The CDR3 loop spans 14 amino acids. The ends were cut back, 0 bases at V and 4 bases at J, with 7 bases in the middle. Germline values: CDR1 SGHTA, CDR2 FQGTGA. In DNA, the CDR3 is TGTGCCAGCAGCTTAACCACAGGTTACAATGAGCAGTTCTTC. Encoded protein: CASSLTTGYNEQFF.

The chain carries TRBV6-2 or TRBV6-3 and TRBJ1-5, with 8 bases matching TRBD1. The CDR3 is 15 residues long. Germline lookup yields CDR1 MNHEY and CDR2 SVGEGT. V dropped 4 bases and J dropped 5; count of bases not matched to a gene: 7. The CDR3 nucleotides are TGTGCCAGCAGTTCCCGACAGGGGAGGGATCAGCCCCAGCATTTT. Its protein is CASSSRQGRDQPQHF.

The J gene is TRBJ1-2, the V gene TRBV3-1; D is possibly TRBD1 (6 bases). Trimming stripped 3 bases from V and 7 bases from J, with 12 bases between. CDR1 and CDR2 from the germline V gene are LGHDT and YNNKEL (reference sequence). The CDR3 totals 13 residues. Here the CDR3 DNA reads TGTGCCAGCAGCCACCGACAGGAAGGTGGCTACACCTTC. Amino acids: CASSHRQEGGYTF.

The chain has TRBV7-2 and TRBJ2-5; 7 nucleotides align to TRBD1. This CDR3 contains 15 residues. The V gene's germline CDR1 is SGHTA and CDR2 FQGNSA. Germline trimming cut 3 bases from V and 2 bases from J; bases unmatched to any gene: 6. The CDR3 DNA reads as TGTGCCAGCAGCTTCGATGGACAGGTTCAAGAGACCCAGTACTTC. Amino acid sequence: CASSFDGQVQETQYF.

The J gene is TRBJ2-7, the V gene TRBV27; 11 bases line up with TRBD1. This CDR3 region has 14 residues. J was trimmed by 6 bases and V by 4 bases; bases with no gene match: 5. Germline CDR1 MNHEY, CDR2 SMNVEV (reference sequence). CDR3 sequence reads: CASSSYGTGGEQYF. CDR3 nucleotides: TGTGCCAGCAGTTCCTATGGGACAGGGGGCGAGCAGTACTTC.

This clonotype occurred many times. This rearrangement joins TRBV12-3 or TRBV12-4 to TRBJ2-7; 7 bases align to TRBD1. V lost 6 bases to trimming and J lost 2 bases; unmatched junction nucleotides: 7. This CDR3 comprises 14 residues. In DNA, the CDR3 is TGTGCCAGCAGGACATCCGGGACAGCCTACGAGCAGTACTTC. Translated, it gives CASRTSGTAYEQYF.

The gene calls are TRBV14 and TRBJ1-2; D not certain. This CDR3 is built from 13 residues. The germline V and J ends were trimmed by 4 bases and 7 bases, with 13 bases remaining between them. Germline V gene sequence: CDR1 SGHDN, CDR2 FVKESK. The CDR3 DNA is TGTGCCAGCAGCCCTTCCGGGAGGAGTGGCTACACCTTC. This encodes CASSPSGRSGYTF.

This clonotype was found a few times. This chain uses TRBV28 with TRBJ1-3, with a weak D call TRBD1 (5 bases). V was shortened by 5 bases and J by 3 bases, with 14 bases between the two germline ends. Germline V gene lookup returns CDR1 MDHEN and CDR2 SYDVKM. This CDR3 is built from 15 residues. This chain's CDR3 is CASSGHAIFGNTIYF. DNA of the CDR3: TGTGCCAGCAGTGGACATGCGATCTTTGGAAACACCATATATTTT.

CDR3 DNA sequence: TGTGCCAGCAGTTACGACAGGGCAGGCACTGAAGCTTTCTTT. This encodes CASSYDRAGTEAFF. V and J are TRBV6-5 and TRBJ1-1, with 7 bases aligning to TRBD1. This CDR3 has 14 residues. The V and J ends lost 2 bases and 4 bases, in that order; junction bases with no gene match: 4. CDR1 MNHEY and CDR2 SVGAGI come from the germline V gene.

The chain joins TRBV11-3 to TRBJ2-1, with 7 bases matching TRBD1. V lost 0 bases, J lost 6 bases, and 11 bases stayed unmatched. The CDR3 contains 17 residues. The germline V gene encodes CDR1 SGHNT and CDR2 YENEEA. DNA for the CDR3: TGTGCCAGCAGCTTAGACTGGGACCCTCAGGGGGTCAATGAGCAGTTCTTC. Translation gives CASSLDWDPQGVNEQFF.

This clonotype was found a few times. CDR3 bases: TGTGCCAGCACGAAACTAGCGGGGGCCTACGAGCAGTACTTC. As protein: CASTKLAGAYEQYF. V is TRBV2 and J is TRBJ2-7; 11 bases are shared with TRBD2. The CDR3 runs 14 residues. Germline loops: CDR1 SNHLY, CDR2 FYNNEI. Trimming cost V 7 bases and J 2 bases; bases outside gene matches: 4.

This clonotype was detected many times. The genes are TRBV4-3 and TRBJ1-2, with D unresolved. Germline-derived CDR1 and CDR2 are LGHNA and YSLEER. Trimming removed 1 base at V and 8 bases at J, with 17 bases between. This CDR3 has 15 residues. CDR3 DNA sequence: TGCGCCAGCAGCCAAGGGCGGTGGGAATCATGGGGCTACACCTTC. Protein: CASSQGRWESWGYTF.

This clonotype was counted a few times. The genes are TRBV20-1 and TRBJ2-3; 9 positions match TRBD2. Germline V gene sequence: CDR1 DFQATT, CDR2 SNEGSKA (reference sequence). The CDR3 has 15 residues. Trimming at V came to 6 bases and at J to 2 bases, leaving 9 bases not matched to a gene. CDR3 sequence: CSARGGGSPTDTQYF. The CDR3, as DNA: TGCAGTGCGCGGGGGGGCGGGAGCCCCACAGATACGCAGTATTTT.

This clonotype has more than one count but fewer than ten. This chain links TRBV12-3 or TRBV12-4 with TRBJ2-7; 7 nucleotides match TRBD2. The CDR3 has 14 amino acids. The V gene end was trimmed by 2 bases and the J gene end by 5 bases; junction bases not matched to a gene: 6. This chain's CDR3 is CASSLWGLINEQYF. The CDR3 region has the DNA TGTGCCAGCAGTTTATGGGGACTAATTAACGAGCAGTACTTC.

This clonotype has more than one count but fewer than ten. This chain uses TRBV27 with TRBJ2-3; 9 bases agree with TRBD1. CDR3 length: 16 residues. Looked up from germline, CDR1 is MNHEY and CDR2 is SMNVEV (reference sequence). Unmatched junction bases numbered 9, after V lost 3 bases and J lost 5 bases. The chain's CDR3 is CASSFGTGRGKDTQYF. The CDR3 DNA reads as TGTGCCAGCAGTTTCGGGACAGGGCGAGGGAAAGATACGCAGTATTTT.

This chain uses TRBV3-1 with TRBJ2-1; 11 positions match TRBD2. Per the germline V gene, CDR1 is LGHDT and CDR2 is YNNKEL (reference sequence). After removal of 8 bases from V and 9 bases from J, the junction contained 9 bases not matched to a gene. The CDR3 extends over 14 amino acids. The CDR3 DNA reads TGTGCCAGCGGTCCGGGACTAGCGGTTGGTGAGCAGTTCTTC. It is translated as CASGPGLAVGEQFF.

V gene TRBV4-1 combines with J gene TRBJ2-1; D call uncertain. Germline V CDR1 and CDR2: MGHRA, YSYEKL. The CDR3 is made up of 12 amino acids. Trimming removed 1 base at V and 6 bases at J, with 4 bases between. This CDR3 is CASSQGANEQFF. In nucleotides, the CDR3 is TGCGCCAGCAGCCAAGGAGCCAATGAGCAGTTCTTC.

This clonotype was recorded many times. The CDR3 sequence is CASDRELAGEQYF. CDR3 nucleotides: TGTGCCAGTGACAGGGAACTAGCGGGCGAGCAGTATTTT. The chain employs TRBV6-6 and TRBJ2-3; 9 bases line up with TRBD2. CDR1 and CDR2 from the germline V gene are MNHNY and SVGAGI (reference sequence). This CDR3 spans 13 amino acids. The V and J ends lost 9 bases and 11 bases, in that order; junction bases with no gene match: 12.

Only a few counts were recorded for this clonotype. The chain couples TRBV7-9 to TRBJ1-5; TRBD1 matches 8 bases. Germline lookup yields CDR1 SEHNR and CDR2 FQNEAQ (reference sequence). With V trimmed by 5 bases and J by 2 bases, 8 bases remained unmatched. The length of the CDR3 is 16 residues. This CDR3 reads CASSPAGTGGNQPQHF. The CDR3 bases are TGTGCCAGCAGCCCCGCCGGGACAGGCGGCAATCAGCCCCAGCATTTT.

The table lists this clonotype with a few counts. The chain is built from TRBV27 and TRBJ2-1; 11 bases align to TRBD1. The germline gives CDR1 MNHEY, CDR2 SMNVEV (reference sequence). The V segment lost 5 bases and the J segment 7 bases; nucleotides outside the gene matches: 7. The CDR3 loop spans 15 amino acids. The CDR3 here is CASSAGTGGGNEQFF. CDR3 DNA sequence: TGTGCCAGCAGTGCCGGGACAGGGGGTGGAAATGAGCAGTTCTTC.

The chain links TRBV6-5 to TRBJ1-2, with 9 bases matching TRBD1. The V segment lost 4 bases and the J segment 8 bases; nucleotides outside the gene matches: 8. CDR3 length: 14 amino acids. Germline CDR1 reads MNHEY; CDR2 reads SVGAGI. CDR3 amino acids: CASSSGTGTGGYTF. As DNA, the CDR3 is TGTGCCAGCAGTTCAGGGACAGGGACGGGAGGCTACACCTTC.

J is TRBJ2-3 and V is TRBV28; TRBD2 aligns across 9 bases. V lost 6 bases and J lost 3; bases outside the gene matches: 7. The CDR3 sequence is 15 residues long. The germline CDR1 and CDR2 sequences are MDHEN and SYDVKM. In DNA, the CDR3 is TGTGCCAGCAGCTCGGCGGGAGGGCGGACAGATACGCAGTATTTT. Protein: CASSSAGGRTDTQYF. Full variable domain (rest looked up from reference TRBV28 and TRBJ2-3): DVKVTQSSRYLVKRTGEKVFLECVQDMDHENMFWYRQDPGLGLRLIYFSYDVKMKEKGDIPEGYSVSREKKERFSLILESASTNQTSMYLCASSSAGGRTDTQYFGPGTRLTVL.

The chain combines TRBV7-3 with TRBJ2-7; D unresolved. Trimming pared 4 bases from V and 1 base from J, leaving 8 bases between. CDR3 length: 13 amino acids. Germline values: CDR1 SGHTA, CDR2 FQGTGA. The CDR3 here is CASSSTGSYEQYF. CDR3 DNA sequence: TGTGCCAGCAGCTCAACCGGTTCCTACGAGCAGTACTTC. The full variable domain, with the rest looked up from reference TRBV7-3 and TRBJ2-7, is GAGVSQTPSNKVTEKGKYVELRCDPISGHTALYWYRQSLGQGPEFLIYFQGTGAADDSGLPNDRFFAVRPEGSVSTLKIQRTERGDSAVYLCASSSTGSYEQYFGPGTRLTVT.

This clonotype was found many times. The chain links TRBV6-1 to TRBJ1-4; maybe TRBD1 (5 bases). Per germline, CDR1 MNHNS and CDR2 SASEGT. The V end lost 11 bases, the J end lost 8 bases, and 21 bases lay between the germline ends. This CDR3 is 14 amino acids long. The CDR3 DNA sequence: TGTGCCGGAGGGACTAGCTCGACCCGCGAAAAACTGTTTTTT. Its protein is CAGGTSSTREKLFF.

This clonotype occurred a few times. CDR3 DNA: TGCGCCAGCAGCACGGGTGGGACAGGGGCCTCCTACGAGCAGTACTTC. Encoded protein: CASSTGGTGASYEQYF. The chain combines TRBV5-1 with TRBJ2-7; 10 bases fit TRBD1. The CDR3 has 16 residues. V shed 4 bases and J 0 bases; nucleotides not matched to a gene: 7. CDR1 and CDR2 from the germline V gene are SGHRS and YFSETQ.

This clonotype has a count of ten or more. CDR3 in DNA: TGTGCCAGCAGCCCCGCGAGTGAGACCCAGTACTTC. Translating gives CASSPASETQYF. The chain links TRBV7-9 to TRBJ2-5; D uncertain. V was pared by 5 bases and J by 5 bases, with 9 bases between. Germline V gives CDR1 SEHNR, CDR2 FQNEAQ (reference sequence). CDR3 length equals 12 residues.

This clonotype has only a few counts. The V and J genes are TRBV11-2 and TRBJ1-1; D call uncertain. CDR3 size: 13 residues. The V gene lost 5 bases and the J gene lost 0 bases, with 7 bases spanning the gap. The germline gives CDR1 SGHAT, CDR2 FQNNGV. CDR3 coding DNA: TGTGCCAGCAGCGGGGTTATGAACACTGAAGCTTTCTTT. This sequence encodes CASSGVMNTEAFF.

The chain combines TRBV18 with TRBJ2-1, with D unresolved. The V end lost 2 bases, the J end lost 5 bases, and 7 bases lay between the germline ends. CDR3 size: 13 residues. Germline assignment: CDR1 KGHSH and CDR2 LQKENI. The CDR3 loop is CASSPGPDNEQFF. The CDR3 nucleotides are TGTGCCAGCTCACCAGGGCCAGACAATGAGCAGTTCTTC.

The chain uses TRBV11-3 and TRBJ2-7, with 9 bases fitting TRBD1. Germline CDR1 SGHNT, CDR2 YENEEA. The V gene end was trimmed by 2 bases and the J gene end by 13 bases; junction bases not matched to a gene: 9. The CDR3 length is 13 residues. The CDR3, as DNA: TGTGCCAGCAGCTTAAGGTTGGGGGACAGGGTATACTTC. Amino acids: CASSLRLGDRVYF.